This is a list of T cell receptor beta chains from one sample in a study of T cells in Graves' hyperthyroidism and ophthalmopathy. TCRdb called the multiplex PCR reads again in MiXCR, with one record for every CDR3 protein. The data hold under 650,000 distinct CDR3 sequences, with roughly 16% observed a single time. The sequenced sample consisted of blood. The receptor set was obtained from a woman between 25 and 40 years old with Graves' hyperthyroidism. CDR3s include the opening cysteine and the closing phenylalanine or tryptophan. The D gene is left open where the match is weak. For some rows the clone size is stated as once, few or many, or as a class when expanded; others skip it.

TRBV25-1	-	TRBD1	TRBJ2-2	TGTGCCAGCAGTGACGGACAGGGGGGTAGGTCCGGGGAGCTGTTTTTT	CASSDGQGGRSGELFF
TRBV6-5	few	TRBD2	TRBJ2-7	TGTGCCAGCAGTTACCCTAGCGGGGGGATTAAGCAGTACTTC	CASSYPSGGIKQYF
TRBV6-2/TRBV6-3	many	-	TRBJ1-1	TGTGCCAGCACGGCTTCCATGAACACTGAAGCTTTCTTT	CASTASMNTEAFF
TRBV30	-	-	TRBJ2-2	TGTGCCTGGAGGTCCCAGGGGGGGGCCGGGGAGCTGTTTTTT	CAWRSQGGAGELFF
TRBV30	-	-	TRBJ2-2	TGTGCCTGGAGGCCAGCTAGTAATACCGGGGAGCTGTTTTTT	CAWRPASNTGELFF
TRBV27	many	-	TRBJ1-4	TGTGCCAGCAGTTTCTATAGGGGGTCGAGGAATGAAAAACTGTTTTTT	CASSFYRGSRNEKLFF
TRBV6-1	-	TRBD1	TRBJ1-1	TGTGCCAGCAGTTCCCAACGGGACAGGGGGCTTTTCTTT	CASSSQRDRGLFF
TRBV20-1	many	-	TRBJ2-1	TGCAGTGCTAGTCCGGACTACTTCAATGAGCAGTTCTTC	CSASPDYFNEQFF
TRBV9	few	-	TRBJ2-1	TGTGCCAGCAGCCCGCCCGGAGGCCTATTTCGAAATGAGCAGCTCTTC	CASSPPGGLFRNEQLF
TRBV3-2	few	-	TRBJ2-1	TGTGCCAGCAGCCATGCGACCGGGACTAGCAACCACAATGAGCAGTTCTTC	CASSHATGTSNHNEQFF
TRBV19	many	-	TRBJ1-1	TGTGCCAGTAGCACCACCACAGGGTTTGAAGCTTTCTTT	CASSTTTGFEAFF
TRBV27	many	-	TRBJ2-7	TGTGCCAGCAGCTGGGGGGTAACCTACGAGCAGTACTTC	CASSWGVTYEQYF
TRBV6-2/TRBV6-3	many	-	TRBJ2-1	TGTGCCAGCAGTTACTCGATTCACCCGGACCGGACCTCCTACAATGAGCAGTTCTTC	CASSYSIHPDRTSYNEQFF
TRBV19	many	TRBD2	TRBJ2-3	TGTGCCTCCGGGCTAGCGGGCACAGATACGCAGTATTTT	CASGLAGTDTQYF
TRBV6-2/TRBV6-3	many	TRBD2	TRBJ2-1	TGTGCCAGCAGCACGCAACTAGCGGGAGGCAGCGGTGAGCAGTTCTTC	CASSTQLAGGSGEQFF
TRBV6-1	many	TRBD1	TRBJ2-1	TGTGCCAGCAGTGAAGCGACAGGGTCCTACAATGAGCAGTTCTTC	CASSEATGSYNEQFF
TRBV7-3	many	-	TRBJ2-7	TGTGCCAGCAGCTGGTCACCAGGGTCAGAGCAGTACTTC	CASSWSPGSEQYF
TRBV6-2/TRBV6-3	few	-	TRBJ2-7	TGTGCCAGCAGTTACTCTACACACGACTACTACGAGCAGTACTTC	CASSYSTHDYYEQYF
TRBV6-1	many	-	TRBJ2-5	TGTGCCAGCTACCCCGACTTAGGGATTGGACAAGAGACCCAGTACTTC	CASYPDLGIGQETQYF
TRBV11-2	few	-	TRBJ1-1	TGTGCCAGCAGTTACAGGGTACGGGGGGTAAACACTGAAGCTTTCTTT	CASSYRVRGVNTEAFF
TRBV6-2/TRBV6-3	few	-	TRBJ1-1	TGTGCCAGCAGCAAACTTAGAGGGGAAGCTTTCTTT	CASSKLRGEAFF
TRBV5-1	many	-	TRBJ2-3	TGCGCCAGCAGAATTTGGGGCACAGATACGCAGTATTTT	CASRIWGTDTQYF
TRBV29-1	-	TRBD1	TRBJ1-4	TGCAGCGTTGAGACGACAGGGGGTGGTGAAATGTTTTTT	CSVETTGGGEMFF
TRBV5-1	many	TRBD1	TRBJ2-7	TGCGCCAGCAGTCCGGGAGTCCGGGACAGGGGTTTTGAGCAGTACTTC	CASSPGVRDRGFEQYF